The 9 T cell receptor beta chains given below trace back to one sample, sequenced in a study of T-cell memory formation after mild COVID-19 (dated by TCRdb to about 2021). The library was made by 5' RACE. Sequencing took place on an Illumina NovaSeq 6000. TCRdb reanalyzed the raw reads on its own, using fastp at Q25 for trimming and MiXCR for clone calling, and kept in-frame beta chains. Rows merge per CDR3 protein into single entries with the most common DNA and genes. The sample table contains about 160,000 distinct CDR3 sequences; only one count was recorded for around a third of them. About 12% of the sample is held by the ten biggest clonotypes. Input material: PBMCs or a T cell subset sorted from them (not recorded which). The receptors originated from an adult woman who had mild COVID-19 (a few samples of this study predate the infection). The sample titles of this study are shuffled in the database, so cell type and time point are left out; the donor was told from shared clones.

CDR3 protein: CSVDPTGTGNTIYF. The CDR3 region has the DNA TGCAGCGTTGATCCGACAGGGACTGGAAACACCATATATTTT. This chain joins TRBV29-1 and TRBJ1-3, with 7 positions matching TRBD1. The V gene end was trimmed by 3 bases and the J gene end by 2 bases; junction bases not matched to a gene: 4. The CDR3 consists of 14 residues. Germline-derived CDR1 and CDR2 are SQVTM and ANQGSEA.

V gene TRBV7-3 combines with J gene TRBJ2-3; possibly TRBD2 for D (7 bases). The CDR3 contains 15 residues. V lost 2 bases and J 2 bases, leaving 11 bases between the germline ends. The germline V gene has CDR1 SGHTA and CDR2 FQGTGA. In DNA, the CDR3 is TGTGCCAGCAGCTTAGCGGGGGCCCCCACAGATACGCAGTATTTT. Translation gives CASSLAGAPTDTQYF.

This clonotype was seen a few times. This sequence joins TRBV20-1 and TRBJ2-1, with D tentatively TRBD1 (5 bases). The CDR3 covers 14 residues. The ends were cut back, 6 bases at V and 0 bases at J, with 12 bases in the middle. In germline, CDR1 is DFQATT, CDR2 SNEGSKA (reference sequence). CDR3 sequence: CSARDKGSYNEQFF. CDR3 bases: TGCAGTGCCAGGGATAAGGGCTCCTACAATGAGCAGTTCTTC.

The chain employs TRBV12-3 or TRBV12-4 and TRBJ1-1; no firm D call. The CDR3 is 13 residues long. The V end lost 6 bases, the J end lost 0 bases, and 8 bases lay between the germline ends. The CDR3 DNA is TGTGCCAGCAGACCCACGGTGAACACTGAAGCTTTCTTT. It specifies CASRPTVNTEAFF.

In its sample, this clonotype was seen a few times. This chain uses TRBV7-9 with TRBJ2-1, with 11 positions matching TRBD2. CDR3 size: 15 residues. The trim removed 5 bases at V and 4 bases at J, leaving 4 bases unmatched. CDR1 is SEHNR, CDR2 FQNEAQ, per germline (reference sequence). The CDR3 reads CASSAGLADYNEQFF. Here the CDR3 DNA reads TGTGCCAGCAGCGCGGGACTAGCGGATTACAATGAGCAGTTCTTC.

This clonotype was observed at least ten times. This chain joins TRBV7-9 and TRBJ2-7; a possible D gene is TRBD2 (5 bases). CDR3 length: 13 amino acids. Germline values: CDR1 SEHNR, CDR2 FQNEAQ (reference sequence). Trimming pared 1 base from V and 4 bases from J, leaving 8 bases between. DNA for the CDR3: TGTGCCAGCAGCTTAGGACTAAATTACGAGCAGTACTTC. Translated, it gives CASSLGLNYEQYF.

This clonotype came up a few times. The chain is built from TRBV12-3 or TRBV12-4 and TRBJ1-2; D gene unclear. V was pared by 3 bases and J by 6 bases, with 8 bases between. This CDR3 comprises 12 residues. The CDR3 DNA reads TGTGCCAGCAGTTTCGAGACTAATGGCTACACCTTC. This sequence encodes CASSFETNGYTF.

The chain couples TRBV12-3 or TRBV12-4 to TRBJ2-2; no firm D call. Trimming removed 6 bases from V and 1 base from J, with 9 bases in between. The CDR3 runs to 14 residues. Here the CDR3 reads CASRPLRNTGELFF. The CDR3 DNA sequence: TGTGCCAGCAGACCACTAAGGAACACCGGGGAGCTGTTTTTT.

The rearrangement joins TRBV25-1 to TRBJ1-1, with D unresolved. CDR1 is MGHDK, CDR2 SYGVNS, per germline. The CDR3 has 16 residues. V lost 2 bases to trimming and J lost 5 bases, with 18 bases between them. CDR3 amino acids: CASSEVTRSWETEAFF. The CDR3 nucleotides read TGTGCCAGCAGTGAAGTTACTCGTTCTTGGGAGACTGAAGCTTTCTTT.